This T cell receptor beta chain was retrieved from a study of shared clonotypes between healthy human individuals. Turning to the study itself: Aged between 18 and 49, the donors were a couple of women and a few men.

Trimming took 5 bases from V and 10 from J, leaving 15 bases between them. CDR1 SGHNT and CDR2 YENEEA come from the germline V gene. The CDR3 consists of 13 residues. The run depth of the assay was deep. Each subset's genomic DNA was shared equally among a number of immunoSEQ plates. When replicate PCRs were run on unsorted PBMC, they used about 300 ng DNA, 25,000 to 30,000 T cell genomes. Profiled with immunoSEQ multiplex PCR; TCRdb holds only in-frame clones, not every one. This table holds fewer than 650,000 clones, around 78% found once. This clone was observed a handful of times. The chain combines TRBV11-3 with TRBJ2-1, with a possible D match to TRBD2 (6 bases). Sample: PBMCs. The sequence derives from a woman aged 40 to 50 in good health. Some clones in this sample may be carry-over from other donors' samples. In nucleotides, the CDR3 is TGTGCCAGCAGCCCAAGACTAGATGGCGAGCAGTTCTTC. Encoded protein: CASSPRLDGEQFF.